A selection of T cell receptor beta chains follows, all from one sample in a study of T cell responses to AZD1222 COVID-19 vaccine. Measured with immunoSEQ multiplex PCR; TCRdb has only the in-frame clones, and not every one. The table lists approximately 110,000 clones, over 75% of them singletons. Specimen: peripheral blood, collected 28 days after the second AZD1222 dose. The receptors stem from an adult who received the AZD1222 COVID-19 vaccine. CDR3s include the opening cysteine and the closing phenylalanine or tryptophan. The D gene is left open where the match is weak. Only some rows state a clone size, as once, few, many or a class for expanded clones.

V	J	D	size	CDR3	DNA
TRBV1	TRBJ2-3	.	.	CTSSPSGRDTDTQYF	TGCACCAGCAGTCCGAGCGGGAGGGACACAGATACGCAGTATTTT
TRBV7-9	TRBJ1-2	.	.	CASSFGQTNYGYTF	TGTGCCAGCAGCTTCGGGCAAACTAACTATGGCTACACCTTC
TRBV12-3/TRBV12-4	TRBJ1-5	.	.	CASSADRRPQHF	TGTGCCAGCAGCGCCGATCGGCGGCCCCAGCATTTT
TRBV2	TRBJ2-1	TRBD2	.	CASSERMGLGRDEQFF	TGTGCCAGCAGTGAACGAATGGGACTGGGGAGGGATGAGCAGTTCTTC
TRBV5-4	TRBJ2-2	TRBD1	.	CASSPGTGDTGELFF	TGTGCCAGCAGCCCCGGGACAGGCGACACCGGGGAGCTGTTTTTT
TRBV6-5	TRBJ1-1	.	.	CASRVRDEAFF	TGTGCCAGCAGGGTGAGGGACGAGGCTTTCTTT
TRBV19	TRBJ1-1	.	few	CASSDRPNTEAFF	TGTGCCAGTAGTGACAGGCCGAACACTGAAGCTTTCTTT
TRBV20-1	TRBJ1-4	.	few	CSASRGDGEKLFF	TGCAGTGCTAGTCGGGGGGACGGTGAAAAACTGTTTTTT
TRBV14	TRBJ1-6	.	once	CASSHNSPLHF	TGTGCCAGCAGCCATAATTCACCCCTCCACTTT
TRBV30	TRBJ1-2	TRBD1	.	CASSPGQGNWYGYTF	TGTGCCTCCTCCCCGGGACAGGGAAATTGGTATGGCTACACCTTC
TRBV5-1	TRBJ2-1	.	.	CASSFPAVGRNEQFF	TGCGCCAGCAGCTTCCCGGCCGTCGGACGTAATGAGCAGTTCTTC
TRBV11-2	TRBJ1-2	TRBD1	.	CASTNRTGSYTF	TGTGCCAGCACTAACAGGACAGGGAGCTACACCTTC
TRBV9	TRBJ1-3	.	.	CASSVGQLHTIYF	TGTGCCAGCAGCGTAGGACAGTTGCACACCATATATTTT
TRBV2	TRBJ1-2	.	.	CASINGGGGYGYTF	TGTGCCAGCATAAATGGGGGGGGAGGCTATGGCTACACCTTC
TRBV13	TRBJ1-1	.	once	CASSLGRKAEAFF	TGTGCCAGCAGCTTAGGCAGGAAAGCTGAAGCTTTCTTT
TRBV6-5	TRBJ1-4	.	.	CASSPGSPANEKLFF	TGTGCCAGCAGCCCGGGTTCCCCGGCTAATGAAAAACTGTTTTTT
TRBV3-1/TRBV3-2	TRBJ1-3	TRBD1	.	CASSQVGGQGTGTGNTIYF	TGTGCCAGCAGCCAAGTCGGGGGACAGGGGACGGGTACTGGAAACACCATATATTTT
TRBV4-3	TRBJ2-2	.	.	CASSQATWNTGELFF	TGCGCCAGCAGCCAGGCTACGTGGAACACCGGGGAGCTGTTTTTT
TRBV19	TRBJ1-5	.	once	CASIGTGSNQPQHF	TGTGCCAGTATTGGAACCGGTAGCAATCAGCCCCAGCATTTT
TRBV7-9	TRBJ1-2	.	.	CASSFRADGYTF	TGTGCCAGCAGCTTTCGGGCCGATGGCTACACCTTC
TRBV29-1	TRBJ1-3	.	.	CSAIRSGNTIYF	TGCAGCGCCATTCGTTCGGGAAACACCATATATTTT
TRBV7-2	TRBJ2-7	TRBD2	.	CASSPALASGGAYEQYF	TGTGCCAGCAGCCCAGCCCTCGCGAGCGGGGGGGCCTACGAGCAGTACTTC
TRBV7-9	TRBJ2-5	.	.	CASSFRTGTPRGGTQYF	TGTGCCAGCAGCTTCAGAACCGGGACCCCCCGTGGGGGGACCCAGTACTTC
TRBV4-1	TRBJ2-1	.	.	CASSQTQGGHNEQFF	TGCGCCAGCAGCCAAACACAGGGTGGACACAATGAGCAGTTCTTC
TRBV7-8	TRBJ2-3	TRBD2	.	CASNLRPLAGVRRGTDTQYF	TGTGCCAGCAACCTTCGGCCTCTAGCGGGAGTTAGGAGGGGAACAGATACGCAGTATTTT
TRBV6-5	TRBJ2-7	.	few	CASSPRGSPLYEQYF	TGTGCCAGCAGCCCCCGGGGCTCCCCCCTATACGAGCAGTACTTC
TRBV3-1/TRBV3-2	TRBJ1-1	.	.	CATKTGIGDTEAFF	TGTGCCACCAAGACCGGTATAGGAGACACTGAAGCTTTCTTT
TRBV4-2	TRBJ2-3	TRBD2	.	CASSHGLAGGQSTDTQYF	TGTGCCAGCAGCCATGGGCTAGCGGGGGGCCAAAGCACAGATACGCAGTATTTT
TRBV5-6	TRBJ2-7	TRBD1	.	CASSSRGQGSYEQYF	TGTGCCAGCAGCTCCCGCGGACAGGGGTCCTACGAGCAGTACTTC
TRBV3-1/TRBV3-2	TRBJ2-7	.	.	CASSPYSTTSYEQYF	TGTGCCAGCAGTCCGTACTCGACAACCTCCTACGAGCAGTACTTC
TRBV4-1	TRBJ2-5	.	.	CASSPREGSTQETQYF	TGCGCCAGCAGCCCCCGAGAAGGCAGTACCCAAGAGACCCAGTACTTC
TRBV30	TRBJ2-3	.	.	CAWSVNTDTQYF	TGTGCCTGGAGTGTAAACACAGATACGCAGTATTTT
TRBV7-8	TRBJ1-3	.	.	CASSTRATGGGGNTIYF	TGTGCCAGCAGCACCCGGGCCACCGGTGGGGGTGGAAACACCATATATTTT
TRBV12-5	TRBJ2-1	.	.	CASGLVGGASFNEQFF	TGTGCTAGTGGTTTGGTAGGGGGGGCCTCCTTTAATGAGCAGTTCTTC
TRBV7-9	TRBJ1-5	.	.	CASSSGNQPQHF	TGTGCCAGCAGCTCCGGAAATCAGCCCCAGCATTTT
TRBV7-8	TRBJ2-7	.	.	CASSKRGEPELVYEQYF	TGTGCCAGCAGCAAACGAGGGGAGCCAGAGCTAGTCTACGAGCAGTACTTC
TRBV9	TRBJ2-1	.	once	CASSDSGFNEQFF	TGTGCCAGCAGCGACAGCGGCTTCAATGAGCAGTTCTTC
TRBV7-9	TRBJ1-1	TRBD1	.	CASSLGDRGPEGAFF	TGTGCCAGCAGCTTGGGGGACAGGGGGCCCGAGGGAGCTTTCTTT